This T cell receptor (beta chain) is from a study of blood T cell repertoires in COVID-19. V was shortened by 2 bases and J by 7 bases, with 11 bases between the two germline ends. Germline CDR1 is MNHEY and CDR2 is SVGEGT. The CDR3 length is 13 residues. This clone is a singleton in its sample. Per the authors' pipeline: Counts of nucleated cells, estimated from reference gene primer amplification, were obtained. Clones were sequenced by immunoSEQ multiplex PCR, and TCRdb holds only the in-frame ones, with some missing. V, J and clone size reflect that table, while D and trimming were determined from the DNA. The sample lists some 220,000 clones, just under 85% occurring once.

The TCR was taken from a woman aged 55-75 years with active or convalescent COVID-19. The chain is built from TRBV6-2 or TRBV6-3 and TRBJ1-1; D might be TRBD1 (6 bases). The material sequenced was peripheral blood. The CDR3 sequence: CASSYLRTDEAFF. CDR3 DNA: TGTGCCAGCAGTTACCTTCGGACAGATGAAGCTTTCTTT.